This is a list of T cell receptor beta chains from one sample in a study of blood T cell repertoires in COVID-19. The data were produced by immunoSEQ multiplex PCR, yet TCRdb's version contains in-frame clones alone and is incomplete. The data contain roughly 120,000 clones, more than 75% of them seen just once; the ten biggest clones take up 3.3%. Sequencing was done on a sample of peripheral blood. These receptor sequences come from a woman between 50 and 59 years old with acute or convalescent COVID-19. Each CDR3 is given with its conserved first and last residue. The D gene is left open where the match is weak. Some rows mark clone size as missing; the rest say once, few, many or name a class of expanded clone.

V gene	D gene	J gene	clone size	CDR3 DNA	CDR3 protein
TRBV27	.	TRBJ2-2	once	TGTGCCAGCAGTTCTGCGAACACCGGGGAGCTGTTTTTT	CASSSANTGELFF
TRBV15	.	TRBJ1-1	.	TGTGCCACCAGCAGGGACCCTGGGAGCACTGAAGCTTTCTTT	CATSRDPGSTEAFF
TRBV20-1	.	TRBJ2-7	.	TGCAGTGCTCCCGACAGACGGAGGGAGTACTTC	CSAPDRRREYF
TRBV7-2	TRBD1	TRBJ2-7	once	TGTGCCAGCAGCCCCATTGTGGGACAGGGCGCCTACGAGCAGTACTTC	CASSPIVGQGAYEQYF
TRBV9	TRBD2	TRBJ2-5	.	TGTGCCAGCAGCGTAGGCGGGAGCGGAGAGACCCAGTACTTC	CASSVGGSGETQYF
TRBV28	.	TRBJ1-4	.	TGTGCCAGCAGTCCCCTCCCAGCAACTAATGAAAAACTGTTTTTT	CASSPLPATNEKLFF
TRBV19	.	TRBJ2-1	.	TGTGCCAGTAGTCAAACTAGGGTCAATGAGCAGTTCTTC	CASSQTRVNEQFF
TRBV5-1	TRBD2	TRBJ2-1	.	TGCGCCAGCAGGGGACTAGCGGGAGAACACAATGAGCAGTTCTTC	CASRGLAGEHNEQFF
TRBV5-1	TRBD1	TRBJ2-1	.	TGCGCCAGCAGAGCTACAGGGGTCTCCTACAATGAGCAGTTCTTC	CASRATGVSYNEQFF
TRBV7-2	TRBD1	TRBJ1-1	.	TGTGCCAGCAGCCCACAGGGGTACACTGAAGCTTTCTTT	CASSPQGYTEAFF
TRBV5-1	TRBD1	TRBJ2-5	.	TGCGCCAGCAGCCGACAGGGGTCCTTACAAGAGACCCAGTACTTC	CASSRQGSLQETQYF
TRBV19	.	TRBJ1-1	once	TGTGCCAGTAGTGTTTTCAGGGGGAACACTGAAGCTTTCTTT	CASSVFRGNTEAFF
TRBV6-2/TRBV6-3	.	TRBJ1-3	.	TGTGCCAGCAGCAAATCAGGGTCCGGAAACACCATATATTTT	CASSKSGSGNTIYF
TRBV19	TRBD1	TRBJ1-5	.	TGTGCCAGTAGTCCTCGACAGGGCCATCAGCCCCAGCATTTT	CASSPRQGHQPQHF
TRBV5-6	.	TRBJ1-5	.	TGTGCCAGCAGCTGGCAGGGGAGTCAGCCCCAGCATTTT	CASSWQGSQPQHF
TRBV29-1	TRBD2	TRBJ2-1	.	TGCAGCGTTGGGGCTAGCGGGTTCTACAATGAGCAGTTCTTC	CSVGASGFYNEQFF
TRBV18	.	TRBJ1-3	once	TGTGCCAGCTCACCAGACGGGAGCTCTGGAAACACCATATATTTT	CASSPDGSSGNTIYF
TRBV15	TRBD1	TRBJ1-4	.	TGTGCCACCGGCCGGACAGCACGACAGGGCAAACTGTTTTTT	CATGRTARQGKLFF
TRBV6-2/TRBV6-3	.	TRBJ1-6	.	TGTGCCAGCAGTTACTCGAGGCCCAACGAGTCACCCCTCCACTTT	CASSYSRPNESPLHF
TRBV11-3	.	TRBJ2-3	.	TGTGCCAGCAGCCCTTCCCCTTGGGGGGGCATAAGCACAGATACGCAGTATTTT	CASSPSPWGGISTDTQYF
TRBV18	TRBD1	TRBJ1-3	few	TGTGCCAGCTCACGCATTAACAGGGGAAGTGCGTCTGGAAACACCATATATTTT	CASSRINRGSASGNTIYF
TRBV4-1	TRBD1	TRBJ1-5	.	TGCGCCAGCAGCCAAGATGGCCCAGACAGGGGGCAAATCCAGCCCCAGCATTTT	CASSQDGPDRGQIQPQHF
TRBV4-2	TRBD2	TRBJ2-1	.	TGTGCCAGCAGCCCTCAGCCAAGGGGAGGGACTCTGAATGAGCAGTTCTTC	CASSPQPRGGTLNEQFF
TRBV19	.	TRBJ2-1	.	TGTGCCAGTAGTATCGGAGGGGTCGGCTCCTACAATGAGCAGTTCTTC	CASSIGGVGSYNEQFF
TRBV21-1	.	TRBJ2-1	.	TGTGCCAGCAGCAAAGATAGGGGGGGGTACAATGAGCAGTTCTTC	CASSKDRGGYNEQFF
TRBV19	TRBD1	TRBJ2-7	many	TGTGCCAGTAGTACCGACAGGGTTCGGGAGCAGTACTTC	CASSTDRVREQYF
TRBV5-4	.	TRBJ2-7	.	TGTGCCAGCAGGTTTGACAAGTCCTACGGCGAGCAGTACTTC	CASRFDKSYGEQYF
TRBV6-2/TRBV6-3	TRBD2	TRBJ2-1	.	TGTGCCAGCAGTTACGGGCTAGCGGGAGTAGGGGAGCAGTTCTTC	CASSYGLAGVGEQFF
TRBV11-2	TRBD2	TRBJ2-7	once	TGTGCCAGCAGCTCGCAACTAGCGAGTGGTTACGAGCAGTACTTC	CASSSQLASGYEQYF
TRBV18	.	TRBJ1-3	.	TGTGCCAGCTCACCACCCGTCTCTGGAAACACCATATATTTT	CASSPPVSGNTIYF
TRBV20-1	.	TRBJ2-7	.	TGCAGTGCTAGTCGGCGGGTGTTAACCAACGAGCAGTACTTC	CSASRRVLTNEQYF